This T cell receptor (beta chain) was retrieved from a study of CD8+CD57+ T cells in acquired aplastic anemia. Patients chosen for sequencing had shown CD8+CD57+ cell expansion by flow cytometry. V lost 3 bases to trimming and J lost 15 bases; unmatched junction nucleotides: 18. The CDR3 totals 15 residues. The germline V gene encodes CDR1 SGHVS and CDR2 FQNEAQ. This clonotype has more than one count but fewer than ten. Genomic DNA templated the TCR beta VDJ and CDR3 profiling. One entry per CDR3 protein results from TCRdb running MiXCR on the reads. Of around 250,000 distinct CDR3 sequences listed, 82% are singletons.

Sequencing input: sorted CD4+, CD8+, or CD8+CD57+ T cells (not recorded which) from PBMCs. The TCR sequence derives from a human donor with aplastic anemia. The rearrangement joins TRBV7-8 to TRBJ2-3; 7 bases match TRBD1. In nucleotides, the CDR3 is TGTGCCAGCAGCTTTAATCCAGACGGGACAGCTCTTTACTATTTT. As protein: CASSFNPDGTALYYF.